This T cell receptor (beta chain) was captured in a study of OX40 agonist ivuxolimab in advanced cancers. Germline values: CDR1 SNHLY, CDR2 FYNNEI. V lost 6 bases to trimming and J lost 1 base, with 9 bases between them. The CDR3 loop spans 14 amino acids. The repertoire was sequenced with immunoSEQ multiplex PCR; TCRdb's copy has only in-frame clones and lacks some. The sample carries under 70,000 clones, just over 85% recorded once. This chain joins TRBV2 and TRBJ2-2; tentatively, D is TRBD1 (6 bases). Source: CD4+ or CD8+ T cells sorted from blood, taken in a trial of the OX40 agonist ivuxolimab. The TCR was taken from an adult with an advanced solid tumor such as melanoma, head and neck, liver or kidney cancer. This CDR3 reads CASRKDRNTGELFF. The CDR3 DNA sequence: TGTGCCAGCAGGAAGGACAGGAACACCGGGGAGCTGTTTTTT. Variable domain in full (rest from reference TRBV2 and TRBJ2-2): EPEVTQTPSHQVTQMGQEVILRCVPISNHLYFYWYRQILGQKVEFLVSFYNNEISEKSEIFDDQFSVERPDGSNFTLKIRSTKLEDSAMYFCASRKDRNTGELFFGEGSRLTVL.